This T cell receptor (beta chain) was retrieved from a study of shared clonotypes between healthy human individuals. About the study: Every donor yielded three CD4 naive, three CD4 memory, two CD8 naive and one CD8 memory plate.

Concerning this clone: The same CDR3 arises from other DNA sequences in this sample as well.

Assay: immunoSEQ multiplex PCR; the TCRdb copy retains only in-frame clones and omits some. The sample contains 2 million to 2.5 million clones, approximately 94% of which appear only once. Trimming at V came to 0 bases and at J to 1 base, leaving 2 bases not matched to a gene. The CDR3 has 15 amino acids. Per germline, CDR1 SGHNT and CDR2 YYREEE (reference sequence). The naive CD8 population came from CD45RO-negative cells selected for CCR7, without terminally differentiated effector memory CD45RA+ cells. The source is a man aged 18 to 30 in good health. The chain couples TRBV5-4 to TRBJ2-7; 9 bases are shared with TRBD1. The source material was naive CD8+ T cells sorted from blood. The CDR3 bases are TGTGCCAGCAGCTTGGACAGGGGGCCTTCCTACGAGCAGTACTTC. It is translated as CASSLDRGPSYEQYF.